This paragraph covers one T cell receptor (beta chain) sequence. From the 5' RACE reads, TCRdb called clonotypes with MiXCR, one entry per CDR3 protein. The data hold roughly 750,000 distinct CDR3 sequences, with about 20% observed a single time. This specimen comes from a study of identical twins. The same sample was also studied in work on T cells expressing NK-cell markers.

What was sequenced was PBMCs. This sequence originates from a woman aged 18-30 years in good health.

The CDR3 region is CASIRLRAGGTGELFF. The CDR3 region has the DNA TGTGCCAGCATCCGTCTCAGGGCAGGGGGCACCGGGGAGCTGTTTTTT. V and J are TRBV6-1 and TRBJ2-2; 7 nucleotides line up with TRBD1. CDR3 length: 16 amino acids. Germline CDR1 and CDR2: MNHNS and SASEGT. With V trimmed by 7 bases and J by 4 bases, 12 bases remained unmatched.